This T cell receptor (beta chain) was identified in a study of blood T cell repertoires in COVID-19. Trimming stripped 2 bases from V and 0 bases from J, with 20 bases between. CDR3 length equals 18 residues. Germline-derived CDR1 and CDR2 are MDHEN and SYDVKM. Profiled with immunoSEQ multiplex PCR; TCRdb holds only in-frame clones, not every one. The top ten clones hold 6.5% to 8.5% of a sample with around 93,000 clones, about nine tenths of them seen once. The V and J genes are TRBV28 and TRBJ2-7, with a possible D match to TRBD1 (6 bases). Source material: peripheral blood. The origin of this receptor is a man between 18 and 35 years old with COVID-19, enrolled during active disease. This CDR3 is CASSLPAGALLDSYEQYF. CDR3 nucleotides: TGTGCCAGCAGTTTACCGGCAGGGGCCCTATTAGACTCCTACGAGCAGTACTTC.